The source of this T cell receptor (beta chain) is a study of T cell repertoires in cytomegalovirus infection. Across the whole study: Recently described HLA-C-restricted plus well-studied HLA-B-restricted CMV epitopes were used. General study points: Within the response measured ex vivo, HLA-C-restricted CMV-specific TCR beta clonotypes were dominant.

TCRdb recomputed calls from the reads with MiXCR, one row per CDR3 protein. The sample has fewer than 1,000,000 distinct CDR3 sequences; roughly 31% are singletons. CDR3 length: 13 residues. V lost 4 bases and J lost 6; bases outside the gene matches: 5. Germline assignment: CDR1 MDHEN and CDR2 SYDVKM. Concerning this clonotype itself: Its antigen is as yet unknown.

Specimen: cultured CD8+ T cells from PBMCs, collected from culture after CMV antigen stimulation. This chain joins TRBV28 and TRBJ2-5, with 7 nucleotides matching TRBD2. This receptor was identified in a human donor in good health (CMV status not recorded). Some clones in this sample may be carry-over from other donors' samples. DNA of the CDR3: TGTGCCAGCAGTTCCCAGGGAGGGCAGACCCAGTACTTC. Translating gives CASSSQGGQTQYF.